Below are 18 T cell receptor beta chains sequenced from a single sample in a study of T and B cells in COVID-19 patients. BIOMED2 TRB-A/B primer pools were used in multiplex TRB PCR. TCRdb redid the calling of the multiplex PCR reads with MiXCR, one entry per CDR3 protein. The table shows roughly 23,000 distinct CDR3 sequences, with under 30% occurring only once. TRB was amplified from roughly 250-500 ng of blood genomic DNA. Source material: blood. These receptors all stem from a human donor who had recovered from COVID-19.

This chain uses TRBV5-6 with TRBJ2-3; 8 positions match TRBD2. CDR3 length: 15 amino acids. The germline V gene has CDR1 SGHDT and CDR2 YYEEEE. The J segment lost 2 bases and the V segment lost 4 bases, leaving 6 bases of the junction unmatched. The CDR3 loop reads CASSLSGRVTDTQYF. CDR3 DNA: TGTGCCAGCAGCCTCTCCGGGAGGGTCACAGATACGCAGTATTTT.

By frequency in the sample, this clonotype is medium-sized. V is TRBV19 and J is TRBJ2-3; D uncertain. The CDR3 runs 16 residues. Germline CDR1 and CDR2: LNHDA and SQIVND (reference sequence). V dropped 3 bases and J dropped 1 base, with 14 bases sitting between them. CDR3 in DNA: TGTGCCAGTAGTATTAACGCCCTCTCAGGCACAGATACGCAGTATTTT. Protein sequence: CASSINALSGTDTQYF.

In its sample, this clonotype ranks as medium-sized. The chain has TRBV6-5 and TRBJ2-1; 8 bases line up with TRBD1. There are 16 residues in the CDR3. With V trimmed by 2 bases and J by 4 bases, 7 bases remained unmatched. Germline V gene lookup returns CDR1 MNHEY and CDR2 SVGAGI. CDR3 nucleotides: TGTGCCAGCAGTTACGGGATCGGGACAGGTTACAATGAGCAGTTCTTC. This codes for CASSYGIGTGYNEQFF.

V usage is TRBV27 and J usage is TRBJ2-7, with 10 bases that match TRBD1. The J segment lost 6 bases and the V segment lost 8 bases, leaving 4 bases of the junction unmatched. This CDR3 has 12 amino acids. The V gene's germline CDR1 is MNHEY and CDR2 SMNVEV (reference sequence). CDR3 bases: TGTGCCAGCGGGACAGGGGTTACCGAGCAGTACTTC. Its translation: CASGTGVTEQYF.

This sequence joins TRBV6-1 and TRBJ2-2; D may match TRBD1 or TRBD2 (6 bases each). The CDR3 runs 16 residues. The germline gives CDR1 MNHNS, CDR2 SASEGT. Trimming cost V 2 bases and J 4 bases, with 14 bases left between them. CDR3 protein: CASSEWWGAGTGELFF. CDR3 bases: TGTGCCAGCAGTGAATGGTGGGGGGCGGGCACCGGGGAGCTGTTTTTT.

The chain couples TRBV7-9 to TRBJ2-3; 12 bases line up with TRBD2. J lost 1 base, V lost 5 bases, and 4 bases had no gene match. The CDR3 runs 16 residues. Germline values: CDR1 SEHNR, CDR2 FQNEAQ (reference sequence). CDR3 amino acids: CASSELAGGRTDTQYF. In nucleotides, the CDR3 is TGTGCCAGCAGCGAACTAGCGGGGGGACGCACAGATACGCAGTATTTT. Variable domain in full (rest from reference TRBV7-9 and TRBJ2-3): DTGVSQNPRHKITKRGQNVTFRCDPISEHNRLYWYRQTLGQGPEFLTYFQNEAQLEKSRLLSDRFSAERPKGSFSTLEIQRTEQGDSAMYLCASSELAGGRTDTQYFGPGTRLTVL.

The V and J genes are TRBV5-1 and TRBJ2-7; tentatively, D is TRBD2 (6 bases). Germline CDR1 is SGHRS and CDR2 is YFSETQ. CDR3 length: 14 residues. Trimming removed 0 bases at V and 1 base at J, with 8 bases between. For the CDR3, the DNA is TGCGCCAGCAGCTTGGGGAGGGAATCCTACGAGCAGTACTTC. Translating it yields CASSLGRESYEQYF.

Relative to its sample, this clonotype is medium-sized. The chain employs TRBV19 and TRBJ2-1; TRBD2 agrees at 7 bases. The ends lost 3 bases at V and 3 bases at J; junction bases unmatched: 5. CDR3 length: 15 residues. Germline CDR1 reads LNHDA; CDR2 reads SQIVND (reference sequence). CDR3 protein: CASSMAERGYNEQFF. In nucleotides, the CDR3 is TGTGCCAGTAGTATGGCCGAGCGGGGCTACAATGAGCAGTTCTTC.

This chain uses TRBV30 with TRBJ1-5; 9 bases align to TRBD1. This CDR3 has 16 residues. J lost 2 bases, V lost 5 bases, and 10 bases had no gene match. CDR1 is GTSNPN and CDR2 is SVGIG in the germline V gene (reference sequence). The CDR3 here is CAWQSETGGGNQPQHF. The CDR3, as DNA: TGTGCCTGGCAGAGCGAGACAGGGGGAGGCAATCAGCCCCAGCATTTT.

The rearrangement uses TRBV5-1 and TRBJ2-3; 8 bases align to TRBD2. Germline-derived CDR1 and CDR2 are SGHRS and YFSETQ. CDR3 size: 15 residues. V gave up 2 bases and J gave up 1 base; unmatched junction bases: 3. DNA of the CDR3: TGCGCCAGCAGCTTTACGACTAGCGGCACAGATACGCAGTATTTT. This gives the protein CASSFTTSGTDTQYF.

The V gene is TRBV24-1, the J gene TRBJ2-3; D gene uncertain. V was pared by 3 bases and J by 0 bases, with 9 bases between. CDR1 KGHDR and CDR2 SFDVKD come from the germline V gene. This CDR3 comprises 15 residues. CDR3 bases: TGTGCCACCAGTGATGACACCTCTAGCACAGATACGCAGTATTTT. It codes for CATSDDTSSTDTQYF.

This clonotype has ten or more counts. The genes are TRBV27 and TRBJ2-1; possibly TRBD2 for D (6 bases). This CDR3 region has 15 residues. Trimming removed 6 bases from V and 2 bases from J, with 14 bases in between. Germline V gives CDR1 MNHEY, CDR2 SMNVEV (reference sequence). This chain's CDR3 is CASRDLAHAYNEQFF. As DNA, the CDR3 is TGTGCCAGCAGGGACCTAGCGCACGCCTACAATGAGCAGTTCTTC.

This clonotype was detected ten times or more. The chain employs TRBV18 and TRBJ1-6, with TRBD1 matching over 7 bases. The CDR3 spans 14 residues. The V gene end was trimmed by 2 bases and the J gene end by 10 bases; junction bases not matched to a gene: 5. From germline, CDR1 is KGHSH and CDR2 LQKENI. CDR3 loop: CASSPRQGGSPLHF. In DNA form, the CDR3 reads TGTGCCAGCTCACCAAGACAGGGAGGATCACCCCTCCACTTT.

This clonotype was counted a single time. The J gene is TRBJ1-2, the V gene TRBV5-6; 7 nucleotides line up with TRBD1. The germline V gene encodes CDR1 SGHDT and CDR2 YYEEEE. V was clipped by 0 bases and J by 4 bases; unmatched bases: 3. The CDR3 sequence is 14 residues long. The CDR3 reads CASSLGTGVYGYTF. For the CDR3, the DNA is TGTGCCAGCAGCTTGGGGACAGGAGTCTATGGCTACACCTTC.

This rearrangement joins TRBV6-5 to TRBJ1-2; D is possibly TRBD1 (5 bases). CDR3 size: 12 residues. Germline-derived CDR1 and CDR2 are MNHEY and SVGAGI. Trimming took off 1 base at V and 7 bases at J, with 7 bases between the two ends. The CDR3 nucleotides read TGTGCCAGCAGTTACTTAGGGGTTGGCTACACCTTC. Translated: CASSYLGVGYTF.

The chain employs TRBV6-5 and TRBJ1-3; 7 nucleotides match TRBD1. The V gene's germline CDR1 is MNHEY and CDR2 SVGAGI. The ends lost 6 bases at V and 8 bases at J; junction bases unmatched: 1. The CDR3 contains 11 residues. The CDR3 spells CASSRGDTIYF. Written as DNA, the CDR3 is TGTGCCAGCAGCAGGGGGGACACCATATATTTT.

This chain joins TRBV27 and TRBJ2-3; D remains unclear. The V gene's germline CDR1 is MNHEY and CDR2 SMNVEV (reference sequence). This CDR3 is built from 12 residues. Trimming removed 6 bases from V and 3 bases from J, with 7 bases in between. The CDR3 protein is CASRNPTDTQYF. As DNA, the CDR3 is TGTGCCAGCAGAAATCCTACAGATACGCAGTATTTT.

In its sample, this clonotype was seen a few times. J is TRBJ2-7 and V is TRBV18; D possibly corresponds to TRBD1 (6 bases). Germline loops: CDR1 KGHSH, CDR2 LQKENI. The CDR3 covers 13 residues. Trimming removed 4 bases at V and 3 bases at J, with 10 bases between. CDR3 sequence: CASSLGQYYEQYF. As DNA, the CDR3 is TGTGCCAGCTCACTAGGACAGTACTACGAGCAGTACTTC.